The 10 T cell receptor beta chains listed next were all sequenced from one sample in a study of blood T cell repertoires in COVID-19 (dated by TCRdb to about 2020). Libraries were prepared through the immunoSEQ multiplex PCR assay. In TCRdb, the immuneACCESS table is reduced to in-frame sequences with V and J assigned. These tables do not hold every clone; where another copy was compared, an unresolved V gene accounts for under half, and the others remain unexplained. The table for this sample lists about 160,000 clones; 70% to 80% of them were counted only once. The top ten clones comprise roughly 8.6% of the sample. The specimen sequenced was peripheral blood. The receptors derive from a man in his sixties with acute or convalescent COVID-19.

The rearrangement uses TRBV7-3 and TRBJ2-7, with TRBD1 identical over 10 bases. Trimming removed 5 bases from V and 5 bases from J; junction bases left unmatched: 6. The CDR3 is made up of 14 amino acids. In germline, CDR1 is SGHTA, CDR2 FQGTGA. CDR3 residues: CASSRGQGVDEQYF. The CDR3 DNA reads TGTGCCAGCAGCCGAGGACAGGGGGTCGACGAGCAGTACTTC.

This clone has more than one count but fewer than ten. This chain joins TRBV30 and TRBJ1-1; the D gene is possibly TRBD1 (5 bases). Germline V CDR1 and CDR2: GTSNPN, SVGIG (reference sequence). The CDR3 runs 14 residues. Trimming took 0 bases from V and 5 from J, leaving 13 bases between them. As DNA, the CDR3 is TGTGCCTGGAGTGTAGGCAGGGTGGGTACTGAAGCTTTCTTT. Residues: CAWSVGRVGTEAFF.

The chain is built from TRBV6-1 and TRBJ1-2; a possible D gene is TRBD1 (5 bases). Trimming shortened V by 2 bases and J by 5 bases, and 12 bases separated the two germline ends. This CDR3 has 14 amino acids. Germline CDR1 and CDR2: MNHNS and SASEGT. CDR3 bases: TGTGCCAGCAGTGAACTCGGGGCGGGATATGGCTACACCTTC. It is translated as CASSELGAGYGYTF.

Many counts were recorded for this clone. The gene calls are TRBV19 and TRBJ2-6; a possible D gene is TRBD1 (6 bases). This CDR3 has 15 residues. The germline gives CDR1 LNHDA, CDR2 SQIVND (reference sequence). V was shortened by 4 bases and J by 0 bases, with 7 bases between the two germline ends. The CDR3 region has the DNA TGTGCCAGTAGTAGGGACATCTCTGGGGCCAACGTCCTGACTTTC. Translation: CASSRDISGANVLTF.

The chain carries TRBV27 and TRBJ1-6; TRBD1 matches at 11 bases. CDR1 and CDR2 from the germline V gene are MNHEY and SMNVEV (reference sequence). There are 15 residues in the CDR3. Trimming removed 5 bases from V and 9 bases from J; junction bases left unmatched: 6. The CDR3 bases are TGTGCCAGCAGTAAGGGACAGGGGGAGGGTTCACCCCTCCACTTT. Translating it yields CASSKGQGEGSPLHF.

This chain joins TRBV7-3 and TRBJ1-1, with 7 nucleotides matching TRBD1. Germline CDR1 SGHTA, CDR2 FQGTGA. J was trimmed by 3 bases and V by 10 bases; bases with no gene match: 5. The CDR3 is made up of 12 amino acids. CDR3 nucleotides: TGTGCCACCCGACAGGGCCACACTGAAGCTTTCTTT. Encoded protein: CATRQGHTEAFF.

DNA for the CDR3: TGTGCCAGCAGTGAACAGGGGGGCTATGGCTACACCTTC. Amino acids: CASSEQGGYGYTF. The genes are TRBV25-1 and TRBJ1-2; 7 positions agree with TRBD1. Germline CDR1 and CDR2: MGHDK and SYGVNS. V shed 2 bases, J shed 4 bases, and the junction held 1 base outside the gene matches. CDR3 length: 13 residues.

The rearrangement links TRBV3-1 (or the pseudogene TRBV3-2) to TRBJ1-3; no firm D call. Germline loops: CDR1 LGHDT, CDR2 YNNKEL (reference sequence). V dropped 1 base and J dropped 4 bases, with 8 bases sitting between them. The CDR3 extends over 14 amino acids. CDR3 sequence reads: CASSQGTPGNTIYF. The CDR3 DNA sequence: TGTGCCAGCAGCCAAGGGACTCCCGGAAACACCATATATTTT.

The rearrangement uses TRBV19 and TRBJ1-2, with 7 bases identical to TRBD1. The germline V gene has CDR1 LNHDA and CDR2 SQIVND (reference sequence). This CDR3 region has 16 residues. V lost 4 bases to trimming and J lost 2 bases; unmatched junction nucleotides: 10. CDR3 protein: CASSTWDSPLNYGYTF. In nucleotides, the CDR3 is TGTGCCAGTAGTACTTGGGACAGCCCACTAAACTATGGCTACACCTTC.

The chain carries TRBV2 and TRBJ2-5, with D maybe TRBD2 (5 bases). Trimming removed 8 bases from V and 4 bases from J, with 17 bases in between. The CDR3 is 14 residues long. Germline loops: CDR1 SNHLY, CDR2 FYNNEI. The chain's CDR3 is CASLGYGGGETQYF. For the CDR3, the DNA is TGTGCCAGCCTGGGGTACGGCGGAGGAGAGACCCAGTACTTC.